The next 2 T cell receptor beta chains were all read from a single sample in a study of T-cell reconstitution after alpha-beta-depleted transplantation in children. The TCRbeta library incorporated unique molecular identifiers. Via MiXCR, TCRdb re-called the PCR reads, giving one row per CDR3 protein. The sample has hundreds of thousands of distinct CDR3 sequences; approximately 10% are singletons. Material: PBMCs from the stem cell graft donor, obtained from the stem cell graft. The receptors here all came from a human donor who donated a stem cell graft to a child with acute myeloid leukemia.

In this sample, this clonotype turned up many times. The chain has TRBV5-1 and TRBJ2-1, with 8 bases fitting TRBD2. The CDR3 covers 17 residues. V gave up 2 bases and J gave up 1 base; unmatched junction bases: 8. Germline CDR1 SGHRS, CDR2 YFSETQ. CDR3 DNA: TGCGCCAGCAGCTTTCTAGCGGGCCTGAATTCCTACAATGAGCAGTTCTTC. It translates to CASSFLAGLNSYNEQFF.

This clonotype was found a few times. V and J are TRBV7-2 and TRBJ2-5; 11 bases align to TRBD2. The length of the CDR3 is 15 residues. CDR1 is SGHTA and CDR2 is FQGNSA in the germline V gene. Unmatched junction bases numbered 8, after V lost 6 bases and J lost 5 bases. CDR3 loop: CASRTSSGRLETQYF. The CDR3 nucleotides read TGTGCCAGCAGGACCTCTAGCGGGAGGCTTGAGACCCAGTACTTC. The full variable domain, with the rest looked up from reference TRBV7-2 and TRBJ2-5, is GAGVSQSPSNKVTEKGKDVELRCDPISGHTALYWYRQSLGQGLEFLIYFQGNSAPDKSGLPSDRFSAERTGGSVSTLTIQRTQQEDSAVYLCASRTSSGRLETQYFGPGTRLLVL.